The T cell receptor beta chain under discussion was sequenced for a study of shared clonotypes between healthy human individuals (TCRdb year 2020). Notes on the research overall: A couple of women and a few men aged 18 to 49 years were included in the cohort. For each donor, CD4 naive and CD4 memory were each given three plates, CD8 naive was given two plates, and CD8 memory was given one plate. To estimate repertoire size and how much clonotype sharing occurs between individuals, the study deeply sequenced the blood TCR repertoires of roughly 5 healthy adults. Different laboratories and diverse techniques were used to prepare libraries and sequence TCR repertoires, to increase sequencing depth and limit assay-specific biases. Between about 0.94 and 8.9 billion PBMCs per donor were obtained by leukapheresis. On the study overall, not on this receptor specifically: Larger estimated clonotype richness was generally found for naive subsets than for memory subsets. Higher generation probabilities were observed for clonotypes shared by all four sorted-subset donors than for non-shared clonotypes. The small number of donors limited the genetic and exposure-history diversity represented. Roughly 5.2% of naive CD4, 3.5% of naive CD8, around 2.3% of memory CD4, and 0.4% of memory CD8 clonotypes were shared across four donors. Pairwise subsampling led to the expectation that sequencing depth would affect the degree of clonotype sharing among donors. Even with the large sequencing depth, rarefaction of the sorted-subset datasets indicated that sequencing was incomplete. Sampling was restricted to blood, and TCR repertoires in tissues likely differ from the TCR repertoires found in blood.

Using the deep immunoSEQ assay, multiplex PCR amplified TCR CDR3 regions from genomic DNA. Genomic DNA extracted from each cell subset was distributed evenly over all wells of several immunoSEQ 96-well plates, and each plate served as one replicate. For sorted subsets, each replicate PCR was loaded with about 200 ng genomic DNA, equivalent to approximately 33,000 T cell genomes. Purified libraries were quantified with a Qubit 3.0 fluorometer, sized on a Bioanalyzer 2100, and re-quantified with the KAPA Library Quantification kit. Every immunoSEQ 96-well plate was sequenced on a separate single-read 150-cycle Illumina NextSeq 550 flow cell. Under the source paper's analysis protocol: Because the immunoSEQ output held only junctional sequences and lacked quality scores, the filtering could not match the filtering applied to full-length reads. Sequences were annotated with PyIR, a Python wrapper for IgBLAST v1.9, using IMGT germline references to assign V/J genes and CDR3. Reads with weak V/J assignments (E-value above 1e-6), missing CDR3, stop codons, out-of-frame junctions, or ambiguous translated residues were removed. V3J clonotypes were defined as sequences sharing the same inferred V gene, J gene, and CDR3 amino acid sequence. The percentage overlap between two repertoires was calculated by dividing the number of shared unique clonotypes by the size of the smaller repertoire. Richness of each repertoire was evaluated using RTK rarefaction, the Chao1 estimator, and Recon v2.1 estimates of unobserved clonotypes. Generation probabilities were computed with OLGA for all TCRbeta clonotypes obtained by the gDNA method from several donors. TCRdb retrieved this table from immuneACCESS and kept in-frame rearrangements only. Not all clones are present; in checked studies, unresolved V genes account for under half, and no reason is known for the remainder. That table gives V, J and clone size, and the DNA gave D and trimming. Recorded for this sample are 500,000 to 550,000 clones; 90% to 97% of them occurred a single time. The ten most abundant clones make up about 0.06% of the sample.

This clone was picked up one time. Its antigen is currently not known. Per-base qualities were not stored, and no clone one base away is much larger. Donors were healthy HIV-negative adults with no recently reported acute infections or vaccinations. Every donor was a Caucasian adult living in Nashville, Tennessee, USA. Magnetic negative selection was used to enrich CD4+ T cells, after which naive cells were positively selected on CD45RA and the negative fraction became the memory subset. After blood collection by leukapheresis, PBMCs were isolated using Ficoll-Histopaque density gradient centrifugation and then cryopreserved in the vapor phase of liquid nitrogen. Purity and quantity of every magnetically sorted T cell population were checked by analytical flow cytometry. Genomic DNA was isolated from every sorted fraction and measured by UV absorbance on a Nanodrop 2000c. From the cysteine up to the phenylalanine, the CDR3 has a length of 14 residues. This entry keeps only the CDR3 DNA: 42 bases, framed from base 1. Per the germline V gene, SGHAT is the CDR1 and FQNNGV is the CDR2. The germline V end is reduced by 5 bases and the J end by 5 bases; junction bases left unmatched: 2.

The sequence was collected from a woman aged 25 to 39 in good health. The V and J segments used are TRBV11-2 and TRBJ2-7; 14 central nucleotides agree with TRBD2. The specimen sequenced was naive CD4+ T cells sorted from blood. The sample's cell subset or site label, in plain terms: CD45RA+ positively selected. CDR3 protein: CASSRGLAGDEQYF. The DNA sequence is given as TGTGCCAGCAGCCGGGGACTAGCGGGAGACGAGCAGTACTTC.